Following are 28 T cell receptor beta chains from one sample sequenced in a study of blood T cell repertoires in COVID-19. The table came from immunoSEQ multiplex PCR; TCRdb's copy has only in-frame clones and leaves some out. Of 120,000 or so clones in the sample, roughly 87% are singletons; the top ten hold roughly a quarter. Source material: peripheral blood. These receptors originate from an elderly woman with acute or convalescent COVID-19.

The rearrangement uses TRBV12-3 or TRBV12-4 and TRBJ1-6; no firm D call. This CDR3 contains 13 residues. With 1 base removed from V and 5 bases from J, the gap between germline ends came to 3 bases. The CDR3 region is CASSLGDNSPLHF. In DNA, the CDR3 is TGTGCCAGCAGTTTAGGAGATAATTCACCCCTCCACTTT.

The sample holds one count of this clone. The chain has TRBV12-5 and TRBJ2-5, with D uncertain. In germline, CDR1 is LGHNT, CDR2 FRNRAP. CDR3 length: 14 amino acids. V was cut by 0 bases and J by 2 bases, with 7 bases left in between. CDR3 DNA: TGTGCTAGTGGTTTGGTACATGAACAAGAGACCCAGTACTTC. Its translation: CASGLVHEQETQYF.

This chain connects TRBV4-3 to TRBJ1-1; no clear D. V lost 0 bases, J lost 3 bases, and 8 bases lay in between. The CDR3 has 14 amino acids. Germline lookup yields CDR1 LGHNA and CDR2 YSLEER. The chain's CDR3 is CASSQDGGYTEAFF. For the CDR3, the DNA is TGCGCCAGCAGCCAAGATGGAGGTTACACTGAAGCTTTCTTT.

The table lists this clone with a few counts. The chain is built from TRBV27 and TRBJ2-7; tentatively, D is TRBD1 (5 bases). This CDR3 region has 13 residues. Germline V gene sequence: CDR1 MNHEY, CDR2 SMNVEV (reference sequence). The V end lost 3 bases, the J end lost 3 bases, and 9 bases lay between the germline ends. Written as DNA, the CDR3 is TGTGCCAGCAGTTTTAGGACAAACTACGAGCAGTACGTC. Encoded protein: CASSFRTNYEQYV.

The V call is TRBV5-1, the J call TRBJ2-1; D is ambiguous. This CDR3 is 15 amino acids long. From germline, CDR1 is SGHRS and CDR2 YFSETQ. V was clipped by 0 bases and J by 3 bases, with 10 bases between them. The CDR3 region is CASSLESPYYNEQFF. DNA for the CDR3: TGCGCCAGCAGCTTGGAGTCCCCCTACTACAATGAGCAGTTCTTC.

The CDR3 region has the DNA TGTGCCAGCAGCCAAGTAGCGGGAGGGAGAGAGACCCAGTACTTC. Its protein is CASSQVAGGRETQYF. The chain joins TRBV14 to TRBJ2-5; 11 nucleotides agree with TRBD2. The CDR3 totals 15 residues. V lost 1 base to trimming and J lost 4 bases; unmatched junction nucleotides: 2. CDR1 and CDR2 from the germline V gene are SGHDN and FVKESK.

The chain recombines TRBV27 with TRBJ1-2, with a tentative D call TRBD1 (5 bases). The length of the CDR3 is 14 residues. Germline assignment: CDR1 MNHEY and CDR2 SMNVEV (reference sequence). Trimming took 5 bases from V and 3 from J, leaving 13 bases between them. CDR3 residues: CASSQEGRDYGYTF. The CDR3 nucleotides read TGTGCCAGCAGTCAAGAGGGGAGGGACTATGGCTACACCTTC.

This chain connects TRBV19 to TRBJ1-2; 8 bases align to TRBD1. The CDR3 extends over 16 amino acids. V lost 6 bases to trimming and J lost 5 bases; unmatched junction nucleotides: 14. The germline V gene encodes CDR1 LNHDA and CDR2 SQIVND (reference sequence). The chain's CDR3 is CASRPHYGQGQYGYTF. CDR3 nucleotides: TGTGCCAGTAGGCCTCATTACGGACAGGGCCAATATGGCTACACCTTC.

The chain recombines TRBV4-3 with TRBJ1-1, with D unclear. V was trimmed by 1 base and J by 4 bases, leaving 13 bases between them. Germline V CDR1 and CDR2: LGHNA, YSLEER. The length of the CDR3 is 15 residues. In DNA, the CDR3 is TGCGCCAGCAGCCAAGCAGTACGGGGAGGCACTGAAGCTTTCTTT. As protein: CASSQAVRGGTEAFF.

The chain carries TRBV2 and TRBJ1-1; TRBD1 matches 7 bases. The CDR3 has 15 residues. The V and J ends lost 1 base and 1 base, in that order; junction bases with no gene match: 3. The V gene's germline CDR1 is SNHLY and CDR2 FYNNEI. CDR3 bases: TGTGCCAGCAGTGAAGTAGGGGGCAGGAACACTGAAGCTTTCTTT. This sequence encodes CASSEVGGRNTEAFF.

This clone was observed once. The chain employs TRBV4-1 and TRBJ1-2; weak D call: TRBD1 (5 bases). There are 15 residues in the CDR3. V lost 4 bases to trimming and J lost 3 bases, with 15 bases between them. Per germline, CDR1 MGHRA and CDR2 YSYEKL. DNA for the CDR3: TGCGCCAGCAGCCGCATACAGCGGGGGGACTATGGCTACACCTTC. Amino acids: CASSRIQRGDYGYTF.

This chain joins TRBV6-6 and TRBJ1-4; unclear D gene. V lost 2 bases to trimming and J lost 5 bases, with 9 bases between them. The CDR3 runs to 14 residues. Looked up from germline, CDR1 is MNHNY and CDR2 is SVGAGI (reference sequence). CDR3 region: CASSYGQSNEKLFF. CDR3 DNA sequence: TGTGCCAGCAGTTACGGGCAGTCGAATGAAAAACTGTTTTTT.

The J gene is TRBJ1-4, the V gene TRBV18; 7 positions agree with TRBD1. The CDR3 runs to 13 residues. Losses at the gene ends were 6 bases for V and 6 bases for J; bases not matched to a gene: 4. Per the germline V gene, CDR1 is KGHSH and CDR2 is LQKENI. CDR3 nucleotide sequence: TGTGCCAGCTCCGGGACAGAAGATGAAAAACTGTTTTTT. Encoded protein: CASSGTEDEKLFF.

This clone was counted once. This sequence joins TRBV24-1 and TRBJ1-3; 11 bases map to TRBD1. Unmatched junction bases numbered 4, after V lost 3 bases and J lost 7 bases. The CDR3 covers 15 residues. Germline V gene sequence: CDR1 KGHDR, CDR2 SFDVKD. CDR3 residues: CATSDPGQGANTIYF. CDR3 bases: TGTGCCACCAGTGATCCCGGACAGGGGGCGAACACCATATATTTT.

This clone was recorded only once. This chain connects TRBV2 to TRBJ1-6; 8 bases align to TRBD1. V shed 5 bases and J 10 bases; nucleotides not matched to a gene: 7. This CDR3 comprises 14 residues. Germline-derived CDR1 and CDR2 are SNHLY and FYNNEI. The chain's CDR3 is CASSRTGSQSPLHF. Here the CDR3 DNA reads TGTGCCAGCAGTCGGACAGGGTCCCAGTCACCCCTCCACTTT.

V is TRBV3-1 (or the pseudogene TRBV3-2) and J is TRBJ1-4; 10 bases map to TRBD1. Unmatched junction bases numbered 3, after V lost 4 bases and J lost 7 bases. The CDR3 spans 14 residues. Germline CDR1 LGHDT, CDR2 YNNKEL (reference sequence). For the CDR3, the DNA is TGTGCCAGCAGCCCGACAGGGGGCGTTGAAAAACTGTTTTTT. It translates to CASSPTGGVEKLFF.

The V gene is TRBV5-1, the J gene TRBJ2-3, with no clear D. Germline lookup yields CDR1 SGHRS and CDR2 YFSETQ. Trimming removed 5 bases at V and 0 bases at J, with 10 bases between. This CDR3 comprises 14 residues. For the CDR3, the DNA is TGCGCCAGCAGTATTGGCGGAAGCACAGATACGCAGTATTTT. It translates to CASSIGGSTDTQYF. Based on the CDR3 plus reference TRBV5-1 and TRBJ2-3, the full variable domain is KAGVTQTPRYLIKTRGQQVTLSCSPISGHRSVSWYQQTPGQGLQFLFEYFSETQRNKGNFPGRFSGRQFSNSRSEMNVSTLELGDSALYLCASSIGGSTDTQYFGPGTRLTVL.

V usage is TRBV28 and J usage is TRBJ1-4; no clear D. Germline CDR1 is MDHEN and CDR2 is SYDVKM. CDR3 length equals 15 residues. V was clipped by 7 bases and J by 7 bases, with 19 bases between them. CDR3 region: CASKELSGGSEKLFF. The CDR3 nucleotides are TGTGCCAGCAAAGAGCTCTCGGGCGGGAGTGAAAAACTGTTTTTT.

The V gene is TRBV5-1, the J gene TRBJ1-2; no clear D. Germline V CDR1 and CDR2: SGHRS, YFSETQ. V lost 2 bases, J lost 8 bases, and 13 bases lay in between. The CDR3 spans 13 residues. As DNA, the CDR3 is TGCGCCAGCAGCTTATCCCCGGGGTCCGGCTACACCTTC. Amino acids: CASSLSPGSGYTF.

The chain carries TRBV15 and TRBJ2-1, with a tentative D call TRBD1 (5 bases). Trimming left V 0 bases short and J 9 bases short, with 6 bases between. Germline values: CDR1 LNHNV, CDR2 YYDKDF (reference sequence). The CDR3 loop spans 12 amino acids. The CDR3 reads CATSRDTGEQFF. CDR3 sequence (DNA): TGTGCCACCAGCAGAGATACAGGTGAGCAGTTCTTC.

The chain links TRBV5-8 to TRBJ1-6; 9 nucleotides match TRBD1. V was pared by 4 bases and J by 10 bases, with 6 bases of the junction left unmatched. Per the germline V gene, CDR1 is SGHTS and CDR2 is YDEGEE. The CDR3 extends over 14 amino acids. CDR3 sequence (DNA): TGTGCCAGCAGCCGGGGACAGGGTTCATCACCCCTCCACTTT. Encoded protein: CASSRGQGSSPLHF.

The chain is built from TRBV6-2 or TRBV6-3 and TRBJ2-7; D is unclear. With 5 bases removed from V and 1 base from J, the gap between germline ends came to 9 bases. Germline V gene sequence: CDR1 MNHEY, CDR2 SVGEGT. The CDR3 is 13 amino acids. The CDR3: CASSTTNSYEQYV. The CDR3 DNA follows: TGTGCCAGCAGTACGACAAATTCCTACGAGCAGTACGTC.

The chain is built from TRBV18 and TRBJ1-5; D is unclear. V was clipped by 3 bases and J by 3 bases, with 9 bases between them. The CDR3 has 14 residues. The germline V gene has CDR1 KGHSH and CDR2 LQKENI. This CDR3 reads CASSPGGLNQPQHF. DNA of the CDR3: TGTGCCAGCTCACCGGGAGGTCTCAATCAGCCCCAGCATTTT.

CDR3 in amino acids: CASSRDQYGEGYTF. In nucleotides, the CDR3 is TGTGCCAGCTCCCGTGATCAATACGGAGAAGGCTACACCTTC. V is TRBV18 and J is TRBJ1-2; D call uncertain. Germline values: CDR1 KGHSH, CDR2 LQKENI. Trimming took off 6 bases at V and 8 bases at J, with 19 bases between the two ends. The CDR3 loop spans 14 amino acids.

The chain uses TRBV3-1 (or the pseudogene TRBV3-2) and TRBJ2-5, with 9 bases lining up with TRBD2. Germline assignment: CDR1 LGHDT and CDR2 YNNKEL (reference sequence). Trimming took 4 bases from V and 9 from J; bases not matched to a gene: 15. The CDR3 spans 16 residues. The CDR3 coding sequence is TGTGCCAGCAGCCCCGCAGCTAGCGGGGCGTTATCGGCCCAGTACTTC. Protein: CASSPAASGALSAQYF.

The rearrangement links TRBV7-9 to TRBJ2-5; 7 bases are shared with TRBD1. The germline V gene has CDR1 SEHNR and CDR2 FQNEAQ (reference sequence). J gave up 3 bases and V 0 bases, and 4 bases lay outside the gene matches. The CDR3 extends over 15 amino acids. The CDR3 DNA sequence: TGTGCCAGCAGCTTAGCCGGGACAGCAAAAGAGACCCAGTACTTC. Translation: CASSLAGTAKETQYF.

The CDR3 sequence: CSSQTGDEQFF. CDR3 nucleotides: TGCAGCTCGCAAACAGGAGATGAGCAGTTCTTC. The gene calls are TRBV29-1 and TRBJ2-1; D might be TRBD1 (5 bases). CDR3 size: 11 residues. Germline lookup yields CDR1 SQVTM and CDR2 ANQGSEA. V lost 8 bases to trimming and J lost 8 bases, with 13 bases between them.

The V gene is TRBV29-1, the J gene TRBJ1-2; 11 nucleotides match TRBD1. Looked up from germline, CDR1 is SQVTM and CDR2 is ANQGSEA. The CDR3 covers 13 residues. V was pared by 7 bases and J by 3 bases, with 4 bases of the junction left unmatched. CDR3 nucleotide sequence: TGCAGCGGCTGGACAGGGGGCGACTATGGCTACACCTTC. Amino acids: CSGWTGGDYGYTF.